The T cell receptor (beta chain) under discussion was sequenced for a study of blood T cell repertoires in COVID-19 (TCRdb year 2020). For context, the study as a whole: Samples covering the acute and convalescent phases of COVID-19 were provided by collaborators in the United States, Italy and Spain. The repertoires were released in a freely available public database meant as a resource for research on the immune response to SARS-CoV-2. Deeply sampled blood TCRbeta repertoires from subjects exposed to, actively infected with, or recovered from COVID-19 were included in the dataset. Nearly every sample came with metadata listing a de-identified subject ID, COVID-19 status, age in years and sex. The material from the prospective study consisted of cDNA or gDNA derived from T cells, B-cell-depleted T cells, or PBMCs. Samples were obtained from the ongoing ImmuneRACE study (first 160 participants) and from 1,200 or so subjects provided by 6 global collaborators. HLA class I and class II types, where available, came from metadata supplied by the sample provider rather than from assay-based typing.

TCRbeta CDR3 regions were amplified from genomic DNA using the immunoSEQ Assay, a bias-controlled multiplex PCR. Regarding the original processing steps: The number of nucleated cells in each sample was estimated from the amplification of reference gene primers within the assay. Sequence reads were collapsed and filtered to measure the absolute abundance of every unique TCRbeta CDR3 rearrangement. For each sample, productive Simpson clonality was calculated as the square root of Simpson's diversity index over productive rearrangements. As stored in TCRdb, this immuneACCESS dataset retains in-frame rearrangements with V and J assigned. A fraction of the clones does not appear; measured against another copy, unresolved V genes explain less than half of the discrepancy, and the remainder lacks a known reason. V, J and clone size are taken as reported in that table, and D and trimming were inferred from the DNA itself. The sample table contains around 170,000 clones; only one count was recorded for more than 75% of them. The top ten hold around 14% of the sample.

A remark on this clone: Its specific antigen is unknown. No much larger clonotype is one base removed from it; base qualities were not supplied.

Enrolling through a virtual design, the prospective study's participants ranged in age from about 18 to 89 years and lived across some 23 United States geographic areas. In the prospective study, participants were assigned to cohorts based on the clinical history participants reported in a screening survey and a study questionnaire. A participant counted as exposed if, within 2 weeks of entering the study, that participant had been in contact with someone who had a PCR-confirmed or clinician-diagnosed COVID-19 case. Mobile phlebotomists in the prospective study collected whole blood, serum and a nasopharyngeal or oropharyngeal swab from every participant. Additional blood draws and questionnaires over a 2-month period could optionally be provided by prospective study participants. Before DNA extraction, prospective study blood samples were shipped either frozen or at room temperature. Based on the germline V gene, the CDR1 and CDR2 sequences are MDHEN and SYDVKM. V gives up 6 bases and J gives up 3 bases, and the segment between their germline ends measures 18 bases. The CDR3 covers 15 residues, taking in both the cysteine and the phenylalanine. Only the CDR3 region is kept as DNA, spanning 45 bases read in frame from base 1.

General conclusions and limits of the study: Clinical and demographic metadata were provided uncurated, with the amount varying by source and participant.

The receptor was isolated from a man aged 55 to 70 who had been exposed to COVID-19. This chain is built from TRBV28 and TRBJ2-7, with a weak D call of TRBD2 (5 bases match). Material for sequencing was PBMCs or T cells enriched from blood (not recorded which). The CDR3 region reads CASRKTRQLVYEQYF. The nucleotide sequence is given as TGTGCCAGCAGAAAAACTCGTCAACTAGTCTACGAGCAGTACTTC. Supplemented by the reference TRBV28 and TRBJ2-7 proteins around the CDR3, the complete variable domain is DVKVTQSSRYLVKRTGEKVFLECVQDMDHENMFWYRQDPGLGLRLIYFSYDVKMKEKGDIPEGYSVSREKKERFSLILESASTNQTSMYLCASRKTRQLVYEQYFGPGTRLTVT.